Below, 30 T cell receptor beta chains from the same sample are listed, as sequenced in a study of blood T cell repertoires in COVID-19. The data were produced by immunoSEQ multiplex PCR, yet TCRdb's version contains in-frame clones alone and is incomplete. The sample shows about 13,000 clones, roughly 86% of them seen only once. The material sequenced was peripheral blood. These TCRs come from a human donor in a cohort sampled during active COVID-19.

CDR3 sequence (DNA): TGTGCCACCGCTAATCCCACAGCCACCTGGAATGGCTACACCTTC. As protein: CATANPTATWNGYTF. This chain links TRBV28 with TRBJ1-2; unclear D gene. CDR3 length: 15 amino acids. Germline V gives CDR1 MDHEN, CDR2 SYDVKM. Trimming stripped 10 bases from V and 6 bases from J, with 24 bases between.

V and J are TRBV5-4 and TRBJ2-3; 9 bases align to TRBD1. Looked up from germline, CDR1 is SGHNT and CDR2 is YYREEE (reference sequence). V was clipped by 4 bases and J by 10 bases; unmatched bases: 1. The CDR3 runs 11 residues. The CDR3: CASSGDRAQYF. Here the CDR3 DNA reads TGTGCCAGCAGCGGGGACAGGGCGCAGTATTTT.

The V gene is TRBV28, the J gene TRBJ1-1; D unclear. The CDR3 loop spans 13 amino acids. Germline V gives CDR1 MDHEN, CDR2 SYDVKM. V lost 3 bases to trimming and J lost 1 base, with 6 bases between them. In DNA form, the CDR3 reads TGTGCCAGCAGTTTTAATCGGAACACTGAAGCTTTCTTT. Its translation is CASSFNRNTEAFF.

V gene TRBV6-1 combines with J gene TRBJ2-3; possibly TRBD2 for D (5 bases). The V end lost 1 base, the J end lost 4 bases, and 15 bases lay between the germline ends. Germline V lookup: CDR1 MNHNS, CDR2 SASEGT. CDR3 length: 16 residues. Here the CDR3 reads CASSEVSSGGADTQYF. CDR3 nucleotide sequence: TGTGCCAGCAGTGAAGTATCGAGCGGTGGGGCAGATACGCAGTATTTT.

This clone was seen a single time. The CDR3 protein is CASSGTSETQYF. As DNA, the CDR3 is TGTGCCAGCAGCGGGACTAGCGAGACCCAGTACTTC. V and J are TRBV9 and TRBJ2-5, with TRBD2 matching over 8 bases. This CDR3 region has 12 residues. Trimming at V came to 3 bases and at J to 5 bases, leaving 0 bases not matched to a gene. The germline CDR1 and CDR2 sequences are SGDLS and YYNGEE. Drawing the rest from reference TRBV9 and TRBJ2-5, the complete variable domain is DSGVTQTPKHLITATGQRVTLRCSPRSGDLSVYWYQQSLDQGLQFLIQYYNGEERAKGNILERFSAQQFPDLHSELNLSSLELGDSALYFCASSGTSETQYFGPGTRLLVL.

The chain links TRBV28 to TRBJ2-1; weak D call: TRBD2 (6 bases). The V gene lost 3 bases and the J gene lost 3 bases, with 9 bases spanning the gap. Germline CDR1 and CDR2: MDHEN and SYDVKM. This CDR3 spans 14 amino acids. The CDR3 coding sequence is TGTGCCAGCAGTTTTGGTAGCGGCTACAATGAGCAGTTCTTC. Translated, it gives CASSFGSGYNEQFF.

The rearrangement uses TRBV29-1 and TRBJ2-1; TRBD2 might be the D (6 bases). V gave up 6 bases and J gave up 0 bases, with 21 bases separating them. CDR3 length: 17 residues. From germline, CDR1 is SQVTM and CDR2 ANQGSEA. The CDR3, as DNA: TGCAGCGTAGGAGGGAGCGACGAAGCCTACTCCTACAATGAGCAGTTCTTC. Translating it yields CSVGGSDEAYSYNEQFF.

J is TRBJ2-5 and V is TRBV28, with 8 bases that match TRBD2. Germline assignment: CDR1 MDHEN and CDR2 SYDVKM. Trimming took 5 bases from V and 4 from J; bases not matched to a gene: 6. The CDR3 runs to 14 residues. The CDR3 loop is CASSKREFPETQYF. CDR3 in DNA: TGTGCCAGCAGTAAGCGGGAGTTTCCAGAGACCCAGTACTTC.

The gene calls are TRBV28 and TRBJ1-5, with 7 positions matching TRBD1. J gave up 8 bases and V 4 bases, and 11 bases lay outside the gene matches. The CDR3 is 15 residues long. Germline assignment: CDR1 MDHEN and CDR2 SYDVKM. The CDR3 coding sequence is TGTGCCAGCAGTTGGGACAGCTTGCCTCTGGAGCCCCAGCATTTT. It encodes CASSWDSLPLEPQHF.

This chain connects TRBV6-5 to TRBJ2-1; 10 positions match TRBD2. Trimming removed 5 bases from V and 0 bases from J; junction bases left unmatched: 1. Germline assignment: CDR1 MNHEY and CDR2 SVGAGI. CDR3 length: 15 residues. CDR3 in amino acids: CASSRTSGSYNEQFF. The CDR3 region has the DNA TGTGCCAGCAGTCGGACTAGCGGCTCCTACAATGAGCAGTTCTTC.

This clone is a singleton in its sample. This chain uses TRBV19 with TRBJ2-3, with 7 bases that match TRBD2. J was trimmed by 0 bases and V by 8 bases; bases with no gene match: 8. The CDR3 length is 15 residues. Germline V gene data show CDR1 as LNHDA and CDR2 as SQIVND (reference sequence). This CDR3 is CASRAGTTSTDTQYF. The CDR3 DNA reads TGTGCCAGTCGCGCCGGGACTACTAGCACAGATACGCAGTATTTT.

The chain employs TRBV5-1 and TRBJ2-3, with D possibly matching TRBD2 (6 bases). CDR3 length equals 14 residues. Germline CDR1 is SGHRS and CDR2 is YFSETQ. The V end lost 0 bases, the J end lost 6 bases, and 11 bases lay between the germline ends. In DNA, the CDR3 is TGCGCCAGCAGCTTGGCCCGGGGGATGGATACGCAGTATTTT. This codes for CASSLARGMDTQYF.

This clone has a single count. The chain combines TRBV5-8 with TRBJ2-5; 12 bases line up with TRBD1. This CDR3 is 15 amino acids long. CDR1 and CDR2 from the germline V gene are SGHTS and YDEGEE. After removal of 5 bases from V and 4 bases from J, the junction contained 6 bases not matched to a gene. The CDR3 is CASRSGQGAGETQYF. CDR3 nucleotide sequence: TGTGCCAGCAGATCGGGACAGGGGGCAGGAGAGACCCAGTACTTC.

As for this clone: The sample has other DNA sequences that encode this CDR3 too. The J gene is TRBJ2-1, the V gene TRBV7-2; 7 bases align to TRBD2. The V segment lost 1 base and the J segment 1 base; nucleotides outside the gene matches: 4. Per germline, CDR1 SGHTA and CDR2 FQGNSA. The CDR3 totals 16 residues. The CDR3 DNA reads TGTGCCAGCAGCTTAGATGGCGGGAGTTCCTACAATGAGCAGTTCTTC. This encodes CASSLDGGSSYNEQFF.

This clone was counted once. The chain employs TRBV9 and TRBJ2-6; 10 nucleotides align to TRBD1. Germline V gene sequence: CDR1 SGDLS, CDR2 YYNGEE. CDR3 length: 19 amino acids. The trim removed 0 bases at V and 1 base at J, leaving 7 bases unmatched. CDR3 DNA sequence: TGTGCCAGCAGCGTAGGTGACAGGGGGCCGGGGTCTGGGGCCAACGTCCTGACTTTC. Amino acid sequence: CASSVGDRGPGSGANVLTF. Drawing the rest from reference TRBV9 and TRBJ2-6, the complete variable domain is DSGVTQTPKHLITATGQRVTLRCSPRSGDLSVYWYQQSLDQGLQFLIQYYNGEERAKGNILERFSAQQFPDLHSELNLSSLELGDSALYFCASSVGDRGPGSGANVLTFGAGSRLTVL.

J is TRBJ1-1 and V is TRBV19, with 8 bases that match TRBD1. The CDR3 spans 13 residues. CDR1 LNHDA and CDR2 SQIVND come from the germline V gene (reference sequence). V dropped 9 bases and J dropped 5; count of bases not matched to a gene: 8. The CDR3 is CASQGQGRTEAFF. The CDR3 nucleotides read TGTGCCAGCCAAGGACAGGGTCGTACTGAAGCTTTCTTT.

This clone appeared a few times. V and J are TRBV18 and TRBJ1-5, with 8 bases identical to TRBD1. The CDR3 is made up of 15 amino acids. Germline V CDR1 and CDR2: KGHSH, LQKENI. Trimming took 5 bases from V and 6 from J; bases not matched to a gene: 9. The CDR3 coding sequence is TGTGCCAGCTCAGGTCAGGGGGCAGAGGGTCAGCCCCAGCATTTT. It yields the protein CASSGQGAEGQPQHF.

The CDR3 region is CASSQEGVGGGTDTQYF. For the CDR3, the DNA is TGCGCCAGCAGCCAAGAGGGGGTTGGGGGAGGGACAGATACGCAGTATTTT. This chain connects TRBV4-3 to TRBJ2-3, with 7 bases identical to TRBD2. The germline V gene has CDR1 LGHNA and CDR2 YSLEER. J gave up 3 bases and V 0 bases, and 9 bases lay outside the gene matches. This CDR3 contains 17 residues.

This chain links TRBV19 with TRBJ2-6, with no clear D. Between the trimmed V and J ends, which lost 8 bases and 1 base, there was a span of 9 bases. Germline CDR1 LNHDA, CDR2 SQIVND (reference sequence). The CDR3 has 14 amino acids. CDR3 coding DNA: TGTGCCAGTCCCACTCAATCTGGGGCCAACGTCCTGACTTTC. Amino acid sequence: CASPTQSGANVLTF.

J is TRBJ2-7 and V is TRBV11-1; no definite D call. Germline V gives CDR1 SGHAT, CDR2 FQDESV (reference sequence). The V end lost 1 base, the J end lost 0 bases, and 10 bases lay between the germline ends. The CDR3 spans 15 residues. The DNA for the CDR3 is TGTGCCAGCAGCTTAGGTCTTGGCCACTCCTACGAGCAGTACTTC. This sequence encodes CASSLGLGHSYEQYF.

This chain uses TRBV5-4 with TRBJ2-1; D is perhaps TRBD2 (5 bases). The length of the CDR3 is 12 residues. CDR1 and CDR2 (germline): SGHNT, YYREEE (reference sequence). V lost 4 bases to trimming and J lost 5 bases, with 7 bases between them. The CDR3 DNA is TGTGCCAGCAGCGACGGGGACAATGAGCAGTTCTTC. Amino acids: CASSDGDNEQFF.

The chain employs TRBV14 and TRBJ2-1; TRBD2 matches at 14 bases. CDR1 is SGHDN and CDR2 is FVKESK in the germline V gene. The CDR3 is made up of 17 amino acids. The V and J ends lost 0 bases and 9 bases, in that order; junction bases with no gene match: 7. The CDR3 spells CASSQEIGTSGRGEQFF. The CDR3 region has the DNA TGTGCCAGCAGCCAAGAGATAGGGACTAGCGGGAGAGGTGAGCAGTTCTTC.

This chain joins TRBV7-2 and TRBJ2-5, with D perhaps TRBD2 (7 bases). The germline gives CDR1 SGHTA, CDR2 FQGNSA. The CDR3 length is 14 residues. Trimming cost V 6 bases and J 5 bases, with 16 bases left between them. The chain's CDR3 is CASRGRGGSETQYF. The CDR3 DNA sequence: TGTGCCAGCAGGGGCAGGGGCGGGAGTGAGACCCAGTACTTC.

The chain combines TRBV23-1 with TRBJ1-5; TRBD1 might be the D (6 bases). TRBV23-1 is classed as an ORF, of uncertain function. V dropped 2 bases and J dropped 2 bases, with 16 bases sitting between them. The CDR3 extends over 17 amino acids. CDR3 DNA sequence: TGCGCCAGCAGTCAACAACAGGGATCAATATGCAATCAGCCCCAGCATTTT. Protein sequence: CASSQQQGSICNQPQHF.

The chain's CDR3 is CASSFDSLREETQYF. The DNA of the CDR3 is TGTGCCAGCAGCTTCGACAGCCTAAGAGAAGAGACCCAGTACTTC. This sequence joins TRBV5-4 and TRBJ2-5, with D tentatively TRBD1 (5 bases). Germline lookup yields CDR1 SGHNT and CDR2 YYREEE (reference sequence). This CDR3 is 15 amino acids long. Between the trimmed V and J ends, which lost 2 bases and 3 bases, there was a span of 14 bases. Complete variable domain (other parts from reference TRBV5-4 and TRBJ2-5): ETGVTQSPTHLIKTRGQQVTLRCSSQSGHNTVSWYQQALGQGPQFIFQYYREEENGRGNFPPRFSGLQFPNYSSELNVNALELDDSALYLCASSFDSLREETQYFGPGTRLLVL.

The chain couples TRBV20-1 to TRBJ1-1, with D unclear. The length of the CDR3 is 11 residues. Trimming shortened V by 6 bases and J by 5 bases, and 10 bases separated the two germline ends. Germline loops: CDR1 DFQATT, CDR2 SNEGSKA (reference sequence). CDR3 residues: CSAAQATEAFF. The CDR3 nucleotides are TGCAGTGCAGCCCAAGCTACTGAAGCTTTCTTT.

The CDR3 reads CASSRAGTGEQYF. The CDR3 nucleotides read TGTGCCAGCAGTCGAGCGGGAACCGGTGAGCAGTACTTC. The chain combines TRBV27 with TRBJ2-7; 7 bases align to TRBD2. The CDR3 covers 13 residues. Germline V gives CDR1 MNHEY, CDR2 SMNVEV (reference sequence). Losses at the gene ends were 5 bases for V and 7 bases for J; bases not matched to a gene: 8.

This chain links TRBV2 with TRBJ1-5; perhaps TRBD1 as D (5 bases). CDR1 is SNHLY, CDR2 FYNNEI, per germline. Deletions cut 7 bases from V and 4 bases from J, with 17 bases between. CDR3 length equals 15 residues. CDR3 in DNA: TGTGCCAGCACCGGGCAGGGCGTAGGGAATCAGCCCCAGCATTTT. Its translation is CASTGQGVGNQPQHF.

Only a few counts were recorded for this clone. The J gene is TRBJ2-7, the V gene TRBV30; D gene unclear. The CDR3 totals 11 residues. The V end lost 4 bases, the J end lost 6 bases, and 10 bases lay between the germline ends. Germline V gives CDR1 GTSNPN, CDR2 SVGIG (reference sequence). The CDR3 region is CAWNMGAEQYF. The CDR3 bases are TGTGCCTGGAATATGGGCGCCGAGCAGTACTTC.

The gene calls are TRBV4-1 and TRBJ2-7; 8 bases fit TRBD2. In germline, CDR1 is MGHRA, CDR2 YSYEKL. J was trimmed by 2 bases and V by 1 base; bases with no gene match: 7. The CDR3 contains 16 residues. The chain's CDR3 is CASSQVPGGGTYEQYF. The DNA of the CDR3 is TGCGCCAGCAGCCAAGTCCCGGGGGGGGGAACCTACGAGCAGTACTTC.